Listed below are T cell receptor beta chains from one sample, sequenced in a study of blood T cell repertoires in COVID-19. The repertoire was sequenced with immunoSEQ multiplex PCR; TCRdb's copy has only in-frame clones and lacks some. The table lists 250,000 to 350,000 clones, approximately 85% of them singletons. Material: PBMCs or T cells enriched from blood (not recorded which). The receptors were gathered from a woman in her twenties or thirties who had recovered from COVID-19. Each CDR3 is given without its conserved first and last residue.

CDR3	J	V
SAGTGNEQF	TRBJ2-1	TRBV20-1
ASSETGGPQPQH	TRBJ1-5	TRBV25-1
ASSPSLQGAGTGYT	TRBJ1-2	TRBV5-5
ASSPQGAQWSIYGYT	TRBJ1-2	TRBV11-2
ASSFATAGLYSGTEAF	TRBJ1-1	TRBV28
ATSNRESYEQY	TRBJ2-7	TRBV15
ASSYSGGTTGNTIY	TRBJ1-3	TRBV6-5
ASSFSRTGGTSPLH	TRBJ1-6	TRBV11-2
AISPRGPQETQY	TRBJ2-5	TRBV10-3
ASSAQYQPQH	TRBJ1-5	TRBV19
ATSDRRTIGYGYT	TRBJ1-2	TRBV6-5
ASRQTGGNTEAF	TRBJ1-1	TRBV6-5
ASSFLRTEAF	TRBJ1-1	TRBV5-4
ASSLGQVNEQF	TRBJ2-1	TRBV28
ASKGGDGYT	TRBJ1-2	TRBV6-6
ASSEGLAGPTDTQY	TRBJ2-3	TRBV10-2
AIAKQGAYGYT	TRBJ1-2	TRBV10-2
ASSLGGRTDTQY	TRBJ2-3	TRBV28
ASSPGIGQADGAF	TRBJ1-1	TRBV13
AWSSSGNTIY	TRBJ1-3	TRBV30
ASSKKGDRGPSYEQY	TRBJ2-7	TRBV21-1
ASKSSYGGAGELF	TRBJ2-2	TRBV5-4